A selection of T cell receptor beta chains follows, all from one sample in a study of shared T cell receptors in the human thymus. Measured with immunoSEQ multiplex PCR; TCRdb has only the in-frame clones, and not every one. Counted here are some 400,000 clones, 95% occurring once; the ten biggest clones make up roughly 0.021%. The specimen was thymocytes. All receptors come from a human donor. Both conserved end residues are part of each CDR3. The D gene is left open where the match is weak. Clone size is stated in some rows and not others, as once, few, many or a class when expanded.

TGTGCCAGCAGCCAAGTCTCTCTCAGCGCTGAAGCTTTCTTT CASSQVSLSAEAFF NA TRBJ1-1 TRBV4-2 few
TGTGCCAGCAGCTTAGAAGGACCGACAATTTCCTCTGGAAACACCATATATTTT CASSLEGPTISSGNTIYF NA TRBJ1-3 TRBV13 NA
TGTGCCAGCAGTGAATCGCAATCCCTGAAGACAAGCTCCTACAATGAGCAGTTCTTC CASSESQSLKTSSYNEQFF NA TRBJ2-1 TRBV6-1 once
TGTGCCAGCAGCCAAGATGCAGGAGGGGAGACCCAGTACTTC CASSQDAGGETQYF NA TRBJ2-5 TRBV4-2 NA
TGTGCCAGCTCCTCAAACCAAGAGACCCAGTACTTC CASSSNQETQYF NA TRBJ2-5 TRBV18 NA
TGTGCCAGCAGTTTTGGGACCCAACTAGCGGGGCTCTGGAATGAGCAGTTCTTC CASSFGTQLAGLWNEQFF TRBD2 TRBJ2-1 TRBV27 NA
TGTGCCAGCAGCCAAGACTACGCCGTGGCAGATACGCAGTATTTT CASSQDYAVADTQYF NA TRBJ2-3 TRBV4-2 NA
TGTGCCAGCAGCTTGCGAATCCAGAGCGGGAGGAAGGGGAACACCGGGGAGCTGTTTTTT CASSLRIQSGRKGNTGELFF TRBD2 TRBJ2-2 TRBV5-5 NA
TGCGCCAGCACTGATGCTAACTACCAAAAACCGGGGGAGCTGTTTTTT CASTDANYQKPGELFF NA TRBJ2-2 TRBV5-1 NA
TGTGCCAGCAGCCCCTACTCGACCCCCAGCGGGAGCGGGGGCGAGCAGTACTTC CASSPYSTPSGSGGEQYF TRBD2 TRBJ2-7 TRBV7-2 NA
TGTGCCAGCAGCTTAGCGGGGAAGGGGACAATAAACACTGAAGCTTTCTTT CASSLAGKGTINTEAFF NA TRBJ1-1 TRBV7-8 NA
TGTGCCAGCAGCTTCACTAGCGGCCTATACGAGCAGTACTTC CASSFTSGLYEQYF TRBD2 TRBJ2-7 TRBV6-1 NA
TGTGCCAGCAGCACGCATAGCGGGAGGATCGACTACAATGAGCAGTTCTTC CASSTHSGRIDYNEQFF TRBD2 TRBJ2-1 TRBV9 NA
TGTGCCAGCAGCTTTACGCCGGGACAGGGTTCCTACGAGCAGTACTTC CASSFTPGQGSYEQYF TRBD1 TRBJ2-7 TRBV7-9 once
TGTGCCAGCAGCCCAGACCGGACTACCTACGAGCAGTACTTC CASSPDRTTYEQYF NA TRBJ2-7 TRBV5-4 NA
TGTGCCAGCAGCTTGGCTAGCGGGAGGTACGAGCAGTACTTC CASSLASGRYEQYF TRBD2 TRBJ2-7 TRBV7-3 NA
TGTGCCAGCAGGCCCGGGGCCAGAGTCCCGTGGGCCCAGTACTTC CASRPGARVPWAQYF NA TRBJ2-5 TRBV7-2 NA
TGTGCCAGCTCACCGCCGGGACTCACCTATGGCTACACCTTC CASSPPGLTYGYTF NA TRBJ1-2 TRBV18 NA
TGTGCCAGCAGCTCAATCGGACCAGGGACAGGGTCCTACAATGAGCAGTTCTTC CASSSIGPGTGSYNEQFF TRBD1 TRBJ2-1 TRBV7-3 NA
TGTGCCAGCAGCCCCGTATCGTGTCTAGCGGGAGTCCCCGTCAGCTATGAGCAGTTCTTC CASSPVSCLAGVPVSYEQFF TRBD2 TRBJ2-1 TRBV13 once
TGTGCCAGCAGTCCGGGACAGGGTTACGAAAAACTGTTTTTT CASSPGQGYEKLFF TRBD1 TRBJ1-4 TRBV27 NA
TGTGCCAGCAGCCATTACCTATGGACGGACTATGGCTACACCTTC CASSHYLWTDYGYTF NA TRBJ1-2 TRBV11-2 once
TGTGCCAGCAGCGTCCTATTCAATGAGCAGTTCTTC CASSVLFNEQFF NA TRBJ2-1 TRBV9 NA
TGTGCCAGCAGTGGAAGGACAGCCCCATACTACGAGCAGTACTTC CASSGRTAPYYEQYF NA TRBJ2-7 TRBV2 NA
TGTGCCATCAGTGGGCAGGGGAACACTGAAGCTTTCTTT CAISGQGNTEAFF NA TRBJ1-1 TRBV10-3 NA
TGTGCCAGCAGTACTATTCGACACGTCGAGGCTTTCTTT CASSTIRHVEAFF NA TRBJ1-1 TRBV6-6 NA
TGCGCCAGCAGTCATATTCGACAGTCACCAGGCTTAATGAACACTGAAGCTTTCTTT CASSHIRQSPGLMNTEAFF NA TRBJ1-1 TRBV10-1 NA
TGTGCCAGCAGTTCCTCAGCGGGAGAACCCTACGAGCAGTACTTC CASSSSAGEPYEQYF TRBD2 TRBJ2-7 TRBV6-5 once
TGTGCCACCTCGACCTCCTGGGGAGAGCAGTTCTTC CATSTSWGEQFF NA TRBJ2-1 TRBV19 NA
TGTGCCAGCAGGGCTACCACTAGCACAGATACGCAGTATTTT CASRATTSTDTQYF NA TRBJ2-3 TRBV28 NA
TGTGCCAGCAGTTTATTCCCGGGACAGGGTGTTGGCTACACCTTC CASSLFPGQGVGYTF TRBD1 TRBJ1-2 TRBV28 NA
TGTGCCAGCAGTCAATGGGAGCGGAGCTCCTACAATGAGCAGTTCTTC CASSQWERSSYNEQFF NA TRBJ2-1 TRBV27 NA
TGTGCCAGTAGTATCGTTGACGGCCCGAACACTGAAGCTTTCTTT CASSIVDGPNTEAFF NA TRBJ1-1 TRBV19 NA
TGTGCCAGTAGTATGGGGACTCGGGGGAATGGCACAGATACGCAGTATTTT CASSMGTRGNGTDTQYF NA TRBJ2-3 TRBV19 NA
TGTGCCAGCAGCGCAGGGTGGGAGACCCAGTACTTC CASSAGWETQYF NA TRBJ2-5 TRBV7-9 NA
TGTGCCAGCAGTCCCGGGACCTTACCGGAACTGTTTTTT CASSPGTLPELFF NA TRBJ1-4 TRBV27 NA
TGTGCCAGCAGTTTTCGGACTACTATGAACACTGAAGCTTTCTTT CASSFRTTMNTEAFF NA TRBJ1-1 TRBV6-1 NA
TGTGCCAGCAGCCCGCTAGTGACCTTCCTGGAAGCGGCCAAAGAGACCCAGTACTTC CASSPLVTFLEAAKETQYF NA TRBJ2-5 TRBV4-2 once
TGTGCCAGCAGTGAAGAAAGGGGGGGGGCCTCGAACACTGAAGCTTTCTTT CASSEERGGASNTEAFF NA TRBJ1-1 TRBV6-1 NA
TGCGCCAGCGGTAGTGACAGATCTTCCTACGAGCAGTACTTC CASGSDRSSYEQYF NA TRBJ2-7 TRBV5-1 NA
TGTGCCAGCAGCTCGTACAGGGGCAACTATCTGAATGAGCAGTTCTTC CASSSYRGNYLNEQFF TRBD1 TRBJ2-1 TRBV5-6 NA
TGTGCCAGCAGTTTAGGGCTCAGGGCGGACACTGAAGCTTTCTTT CASSLGLRADTEAFF NA TRBJ1-1 TRBV27 NA
TGTGCCAGCAGTTCGCCCTCCCTAGCGGGAGGGGGGCATGAGCAGTTCTTC CASSSPSLAGGGHEQFF TRBD2 TRBJ2-1 TRBV27 NA
TGTGCCAGCAGCGTAGATTCCGCGGACTCTTACAATGAGCAGTTCTTC CASSVDSADSYNEQFF NA TRBJ2-1 TRBV9 NA
TGCGCCAGCCTCCCGACAATGGGTAACATTCAGTACTTC CASLPTMGNIQYF NA TRBJ2-4 TRBV4-1 NA
TGTGCCAGCAGCTCTCGGACAGGGTTAGGTGGCTACACCTTC CASSSRTGLGGYTF TRBD1 TRBJ1-2 TRBV11-2 NA
TGTGCCAGCAGTGGCGACCCAGTAACCTACGAGCAGTACTTC CASSGDPVTYEQYF NA TRBJ2-7 TRBV6-1 NA
TGCGCCAGCCGAAGGACAGAAAAACGGAACGGGGAGCTGTTTTTT CASRRTEKRNGELFF NA TRBJ2-2 TRBV10-2 NA
TGTGCCAGCAGTTTAAAGGATCCAGGGGGCGGATCAGACATTCAGTACTTC CASSLKDPGGGSDIQYF TRBD1 TRBJ2-4 TRBV27 NA
TGTGCCTGGGCTGGCGGGCGCTCTGGGGCCAACGTCCTGACTTTC CAWAGGRSGANVLTF NA TRBJ2-6 TRBV30 NA
TGTGCCAGCAGTGACTCCGTTCGGACAGCTGCACCCTCTGAAGCTTTCTTT CASSDSVRTAAPSEAFF NA TRBJ1-1 TRBV6-4 NA
TGTGCCAGCAGCTTAGGTCCCATGTGGAGCACCGGGGAGCTGTTTTTT CASSLGPMWSTGELFF NA TRBJ2-2 TRBV7-2 NA
TGCGCCAGCAGCTCTAATTCCGGGACAGAATCCTACGAGCAGTACTTC CASSSNSGTESYEQYF TRBD1 TRBJ2-7 TRBV5-1 NA
TGTGCCAGCAGCTTAACCTTTCGGGATAGCAATCAGCCCCAGCATTTT CASSLTFRDSNQPQHF NA TRBJ1-5 TRBV7-2 NA
TGTGCCAGCAGCGAGGGACTTGGCAATCAGCCCCAGCATTTT CASSEGLGNQPQHF NA TRBJ1-5 TRBV5-5 NA
TGTGCCTCCGCAACAGCAAGGGGGCGACCCCCCTACGAGCAGTACTTC CASATARGRPPYEQYF TRBD1 TRBJ2-7 TRBV10-3 NA
TGTGCCAGCAGTTTAGGGACCTACGAGCAGTACTTC CASSLGTYEQYF NA TRBJ2-7 TRBV28 NA
TGTGCCAGCAGCCGTCGACCATCTCCGGACTACGAGCAGTACTTC CASSRRPSPDYEQYF NA TRBJ2-7 TRBV28 NA